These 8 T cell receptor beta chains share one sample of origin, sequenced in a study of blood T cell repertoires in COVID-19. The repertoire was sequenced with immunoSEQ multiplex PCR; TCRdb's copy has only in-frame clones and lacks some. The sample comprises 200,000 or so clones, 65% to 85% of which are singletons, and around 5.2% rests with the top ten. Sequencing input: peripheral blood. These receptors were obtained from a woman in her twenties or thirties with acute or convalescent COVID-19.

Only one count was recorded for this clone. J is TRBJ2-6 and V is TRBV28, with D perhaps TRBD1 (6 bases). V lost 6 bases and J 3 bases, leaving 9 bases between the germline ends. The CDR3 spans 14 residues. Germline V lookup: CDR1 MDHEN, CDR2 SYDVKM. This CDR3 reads CASRHRVGANVLTF. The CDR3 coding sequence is TGTGCCAGCAGGCACAGGGTTGGGGCCAACGTCCTGACTTTC.

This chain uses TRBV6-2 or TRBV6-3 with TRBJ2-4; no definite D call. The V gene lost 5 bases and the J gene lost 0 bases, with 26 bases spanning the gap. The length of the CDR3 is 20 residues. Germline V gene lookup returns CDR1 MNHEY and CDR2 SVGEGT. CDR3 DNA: TGTGCCAGCAGTCCCACTCGCACGGGTGCATTCAGCCTAGCCAAAAACATTCAGTACTTC. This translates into CASSPTRTGAFSLAKNIQYF.

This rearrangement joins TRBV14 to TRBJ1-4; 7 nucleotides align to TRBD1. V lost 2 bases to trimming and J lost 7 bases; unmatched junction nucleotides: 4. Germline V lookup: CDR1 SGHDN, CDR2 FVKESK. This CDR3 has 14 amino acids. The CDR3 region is CASSQNRGGEKLFF. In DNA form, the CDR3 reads TGTGCCAGCAGCCAAAACAGGGGAGGTGAAAAACTGTTTTTT.

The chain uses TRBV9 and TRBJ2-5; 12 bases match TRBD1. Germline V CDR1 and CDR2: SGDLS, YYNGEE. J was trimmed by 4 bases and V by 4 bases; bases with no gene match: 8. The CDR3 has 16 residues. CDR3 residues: CASSLSGTGGRETQYF. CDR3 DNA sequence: TGTGCCAGCAGCCTATCCGGGACAGGGGGCAGAGAGACCCAGTACTTC.

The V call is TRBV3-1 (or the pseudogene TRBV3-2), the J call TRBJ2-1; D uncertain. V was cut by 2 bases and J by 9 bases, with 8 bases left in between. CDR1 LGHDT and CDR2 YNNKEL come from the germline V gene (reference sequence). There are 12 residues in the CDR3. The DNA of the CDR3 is TGTGCCAGCAGCCAAATTACGGGTGAGCAGTTCTTC. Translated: CASSQITGEQFF.

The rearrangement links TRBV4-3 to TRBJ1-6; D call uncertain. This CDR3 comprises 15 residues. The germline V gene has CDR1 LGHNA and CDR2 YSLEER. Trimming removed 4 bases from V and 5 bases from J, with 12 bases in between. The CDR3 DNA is TGCGCCAGCAGCCTCCTGGGCGGGGATAATTCACCCCTCCACTTT. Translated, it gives CASSLLGGDNSPLHF.

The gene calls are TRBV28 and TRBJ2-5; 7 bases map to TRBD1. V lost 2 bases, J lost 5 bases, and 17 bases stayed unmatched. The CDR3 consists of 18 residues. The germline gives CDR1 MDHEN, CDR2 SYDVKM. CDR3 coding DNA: TGTGCCAGCAGTTTAGCCGTGGGGACAGTCCTCCTGCGGGAGACCCAGTACTTC. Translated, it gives CASSLAVGTVLLRETQYF. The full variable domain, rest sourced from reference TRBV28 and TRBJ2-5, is DVKVTQSSRYLVKRTGEKVFLECVQDMDHENMFWYRQDPGLGLRLIYFSYDVKMKEKGDIPEGYSVSREKKERFSLILESASTNQTSMYLCASSLAVGTVLLRETQYFGPGTRLLVL.

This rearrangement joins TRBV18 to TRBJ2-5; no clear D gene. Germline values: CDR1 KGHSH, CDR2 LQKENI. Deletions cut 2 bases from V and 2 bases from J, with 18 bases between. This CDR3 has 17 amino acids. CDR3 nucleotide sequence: TGTGCCAGCTCACCAAGGCCCTACCAGGCGTTACAAGAGACCCAGTACTTC. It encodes CASSPRPYQALQETQYF. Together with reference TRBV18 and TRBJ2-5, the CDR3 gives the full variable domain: NAGVMQNPRHLVRRRGQEARLRCSPMKGHSHVYWYRQLPEEGLKFMVYLQKENIIDESGMPKERFSAEFPKEGPSILRIQQVVRGDSAAYFCASSPRPYQALQETQYFGPGTRLLVL.